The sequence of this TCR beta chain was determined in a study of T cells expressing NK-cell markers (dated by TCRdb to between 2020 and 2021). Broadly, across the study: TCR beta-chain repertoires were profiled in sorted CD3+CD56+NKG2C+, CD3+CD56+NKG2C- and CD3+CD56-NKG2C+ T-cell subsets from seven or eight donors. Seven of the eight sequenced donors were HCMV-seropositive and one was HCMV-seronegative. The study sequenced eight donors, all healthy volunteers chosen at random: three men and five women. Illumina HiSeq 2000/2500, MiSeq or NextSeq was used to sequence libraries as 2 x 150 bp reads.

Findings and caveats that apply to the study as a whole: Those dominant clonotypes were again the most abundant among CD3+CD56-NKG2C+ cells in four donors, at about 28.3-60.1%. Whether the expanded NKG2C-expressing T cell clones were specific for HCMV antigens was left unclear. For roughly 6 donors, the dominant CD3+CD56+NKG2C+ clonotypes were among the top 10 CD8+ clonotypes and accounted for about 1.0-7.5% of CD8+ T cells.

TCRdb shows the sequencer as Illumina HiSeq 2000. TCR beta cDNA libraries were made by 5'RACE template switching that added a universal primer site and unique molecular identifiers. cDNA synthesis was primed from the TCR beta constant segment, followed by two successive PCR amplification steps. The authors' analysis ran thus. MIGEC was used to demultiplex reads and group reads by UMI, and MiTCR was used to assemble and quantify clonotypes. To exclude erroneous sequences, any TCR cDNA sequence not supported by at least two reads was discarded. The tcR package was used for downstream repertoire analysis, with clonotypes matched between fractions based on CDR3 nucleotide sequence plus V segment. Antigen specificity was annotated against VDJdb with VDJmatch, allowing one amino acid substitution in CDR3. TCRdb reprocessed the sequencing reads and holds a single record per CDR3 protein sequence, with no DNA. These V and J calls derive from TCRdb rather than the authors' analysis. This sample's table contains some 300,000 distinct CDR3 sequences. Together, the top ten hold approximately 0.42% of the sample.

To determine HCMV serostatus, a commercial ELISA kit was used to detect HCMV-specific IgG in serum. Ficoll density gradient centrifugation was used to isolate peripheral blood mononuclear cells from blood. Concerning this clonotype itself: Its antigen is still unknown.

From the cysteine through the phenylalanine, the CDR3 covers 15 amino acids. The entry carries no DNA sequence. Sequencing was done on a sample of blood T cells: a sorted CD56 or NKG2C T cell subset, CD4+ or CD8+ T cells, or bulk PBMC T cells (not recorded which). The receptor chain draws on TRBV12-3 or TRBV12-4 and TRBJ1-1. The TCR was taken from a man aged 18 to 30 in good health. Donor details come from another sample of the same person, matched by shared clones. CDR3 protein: CASSPSGPMNTEAFF.